This is a list of T cell receptor beta chains from one sample in a study of blood T cell repertoires in COVID-19. Generated by immunoSEQ multiplex PCR, the TCRdb table keeps only in-frame clones and is missing some. The table lists 90,000 to 120,000 clones, about nine tenths of them singletons. The sample comprised peripheral blood. The receptors stem from a man between 45 and 60 years old with acute or convalescent COVID-19. Both conserved end residues are part of each CDR3. The D gene is left open where the match is weak. Only part of the rows carry a size: once, few, many, or a class if the clone is expanded.

length: 13; size: -; D: -; J: TRBJ1-5; V: TRBV27; DNA: TGTGCCAGCAGTTTCGGGTGGGATCAGCCCCAGCATTTT; CDR3: CASSFGWDQPQHF
length: 15; size: -; D: -; J: TRBJ2-1; V: TRBV7-8; DNA: TGTGCCAGCAGCTCCCTCGGACGGGGAGTTAATGAGCAGTTCTTC; CDR3: CASSSLGRGVNEQFF
length: 15; size: few; D: -; J: TRBJ2-1; V: TRBV6-5; DNA: TGTGCCAGCAGTTATGGTGGGAGCTCCTACAATGAGCAGTTCTTC; CDR3: CASSYGGSSYNEQFF
length: 15; size: -; D: TRBD2; J: TRBJ2-6; V: TRBV7-2; DNA: TGTGCCAGCAGCCGGGGGGGCTCTGGGGCCAACGTCCTGACTTTC; CDR3: CASSRGGSGANVLTF
length: 14; size: -; D: TRBD1; J: TRBJ2-7; V: TRBV19; DNA: TGTGCCAGTAGTACGGGACAGGGACGCTACGAGCAGTACTTC; CDR3: CASSTGQGRYEQYF
length: 14; size: -; D: -; J: TRBJ2-3; V: TRBV6-6; DNA: TGTGCCAGCAGTTACTCGAGCGGGACAGATACGCAGTATTTT; CDR3: CASSYSSGTDTQYF
length: 13; size: once; D: -; J: TRBJ2-7; V: TRBV10-3; DNA: TGTGCCATCAGTGAATCTGGGGCTGACGAGCAGTACTTC; CDR3: CAISESGADEQYF
length: 11; size: -; D: -; J: TRBJ1-2; V: TRBV30; DNA: TGTGCCTGGGGCAGCGGGGCTGGCTACACCTTC; CDR3: CAWGSGAGYTF
length: 11; size: once; D: -; J: TRBJ2-7; V: TRBV2; DNA: TGTGCCAGCAGTGACTACTACGAGCAGTACTTC; CDR3: CASSDYYEQYF
length: 15; size: -; D: -; J: TRBJ2-1; V: TRBV6-4; DNA: TGTGCCAGCAGTGAACAACAAGGGGATTACAATGAGCAGTTCTTC; CDR3: CASSEQQGDYNEQFF
length: 15; size: -; D: TRBD2; J: TRBJ2-1; V: TRBV7-8; DNA: TGTGCCAGCAGCACCTATAGCGGGAGCTACAATGAGCAGTTCTTC; CDR3: CASSTYSGSYNEQFF
length: 16; size: -; D: -; J: TRBJ2-1; V: TRBV11-2; DNA: TGTGCCAGCAGCACTCGGACAGGCGGAGGGCAGGATGAGCAGTTCTTC; CDR3: CASSTRTGGGQDEQFF
length: 12; size: -; D: -; J: TRBJ2-7; V: TRBV25-1; DNA: TGTGCCAGTTCCCTCTCCTCCTACGAGCAGTACTTC; CDR3: CASSLSSYEQYF
length: 13; size: -; D: -; J: TRBJ1-2; V: TRBV28; DNA: TGTGCCAGCAGTCCCCCCCAGGGCCGCGGCTACACCTTC; CDR3: CASSPPQGRGYTF
length: 15; size: once; D: TRBD2; J: TRBJ2-1; V: TRBV4-1; DNA: TGCGCCAGCAGCCAAGCCGGGACTAGGACGAATGAGCAGTTCTTC; CDR3: CASSQAGTRTNEQFF
length: 13; size: -; D: TRBD1; J: TRBJ1-2; V: TRBV24-1; DNA: TGTGCCACCAGTGATTTGCCGGGACAGGGCTACACCTTC; CDR3: CATSDLPGQGYTF
length: 14; size: few; D: TRBD2; J: TRBJ2-5; V: TRBV6-5; DNA: TGTGCCAGCAGCATGACTAGCGGGAGGGAGACCCAGTACTTC; CDR3: CASSMTSGRETQYF
length: 15; size: -; D: -; J: TRBJ1-2; V: TRBV4-1; DNA: TGCGCCAGCAGCCAGAGTCAGACAGATTACTATGGCTACACCTTC; CDR3: CASSQSQTDYYGYTF
length: 13; size: -; D: -; J: TRBJ1-2; V: TRBV19; DNA: TGTGCCAGTAGTGAAGGAGCTAACTATGGCTACACCTTC; CDR3: CASSEGANYGYTF
length: 16; size: once; D: TRBD2; J: TRBJ2-5; V: TRBV7-6; DNA: TGTGCCAGCAGCTTAAGTACTAGCGGGAGAGGAGAGACCCAGTACTTC; CDR3: CASSLSTSGRGETQYF
length: 15; size: once; D: TRBD1; J: TRBJ2-2; V: TRBV3-1/TRBV3-2; DNA: TGTGCCAGCAGCCAACAGGGGGCGCGGACCGGGGAGCTGTTTTTT; CDR3: CASSQQGARTGELFF
length: 13; size: -; D: -; J: TRBJ1-3; V: TRBV29-1; DNA: TGCAGCGTTAAACAGGGACCGGGAAACACCATATATTTT; CDR3: CSVKQGPGNTIYF
length: 16; size: -; D: TRBD2; J: TRBJ2-3; V: TRBV9; DNA: TGTGCCAGCAGCGTCCTGGGGGGGAACGGCACAGATACGCAGTATTTT; CDR3: CASSVLGGNGTDTQYF
length: 14; size: -; D: -; J: TRBJ2-7; V: TRBV5-6; DNA: TGTGCCAGCAGGTGGACAGACCCCCTCTCGGAGCAGTACTTC; CDR3: CASRWTDPLSEQYF
length: 17; size: -; D: TRBD2; J: TRBJ2-5; V: TRBV18; DNA: TGTGCCAGCTCACCACCGGGCATTAGCGGGGGTTCGGAGACCCAGTACTTC; CDR3: CASSPPGISGGSETQYF
length: 15; size: -; D: -; J: TRBJ2-3; V: TRBV11-2; DNA: TGTGCCAGCAGCTTAGGGTCCCGGAGCACAGATACGCAGTATTTT; CDR3: CASSLGSRSTDTQYF
length: 18; size: -; D: TRBD2; J: TRBJ2-1; V: TRBV14; DNA: TGTGCCAGCAGCCAAGATCGGAGCGGGAGGTGGTCCTACAATGAGCAGTTCTTC; CDR3: CASSQDRSGRWSYNEQFF
length: 19; size: -; D: TRBD2; J: TRBJ2-1; V: TRBV24-1; DNA: TGTGCCACCAGTGATTTAGTTAGCGGGAGGGCCTCAGCAGAGAGTGAGCAGTTCTTC; CDR3: CATSDLVSGRASAESEQFF
length: 12; size: -; D: -; J: TRBJ2-1; V: TRBV9; DNA: TGTGCCAGCAGTCCCTTCGGGGTTGAGCAGTTCTTC; CDR3: CASSPFGVEQFF
length: 13; size: once; D: -; J: TRBJ2-7; V: TRBV28; DNA: TGTGCCAGACCGGACAGAATATCCTACGAGCAGTACTTC; CDR3: CARPDRISYEQYF
length: 16; size: -; D: TRBD1; J: TRBJ2-2; V: TRBV30; DNA: TGTGCCTGGAGACTTGAGGGACAGATGAACACCGGGGAGCTGTTTTTT; CDR3: CAWRLEGQMNTGELFF
length: 13; size: -; D: TRBD2; J: TRBJ2-7; V: TRBV29-1; DNA: TGCAGCGCCGGGACTAGCGGGAGGTACGAGCAGTACTTC; CDR3: CSAGTSGRYEQYF
length: 12; size: -; D: -; J: TRBJ1-2; V: TRBV11-2; DNA: TGTGCCAGCAGCTTGAGTTCCCGGGGCTACACCTTC; CDR3: CASSLSSRGYTF
length: 15; size: -; D: TRBD1; J: TRBJ2-3; V: TRBV19; DNA: TGTGCCAGTAGTATCGGGACAGGGGGCCCAGATACGCAGTATTTT; CDR3: CASSIGTGGPDTQYF
length: 13; size: -; D: -; J: TRBJ2-1; V: TRBV13; DNA: TGTGCCAGCAGCCCAGGGACTTCCAGTGAGCAGTTCTTC; CDR3: CASSPGTSSEQFF
length: 17; size: -; D: -; J: TRBJ2-7; V: TRBV23-1; DNA: TGCGCCAGCAGTCAATCAAACCGGGACTCCCGGGCATACGAGCAGTACTTC; CDR3: CASSQSNRDSRAYEQYF
length: 15; size: -; D: -; J: TRBJ2-5; V: TRBV13; DNA: TGTGCCAGCAGCTTATCGGCAGGGGCCGGGGAGACCCAGTACTTC; CDR3: CASSLSAGAGETQYF
length: 15; size: -; D: TRBD1; J: TRBJ2-7; V: TRBV15; DNA: TGTGCCACCAGCCCCTGGGGACAGGGCCAAGAGGAGCAGTACTTC; CDR3: CATSPWGQGQEEQYF
length: 15; size: -; D: -; J: TRBJ1-5; V: TRBV7-9; DNA: TGTGCCAGCAGCTTAGGACACCAGCGGAGTCAGCCCCAGCATTTT; CDR3: CASSLGHQRSQPQHF
length: 16; size: -; D: TRBD2; J: TRBJ2-1; V: TRBV9; DNA: TGTGCCAGCAGCCAAACTAGCGGGAGAATCTACAATGAGCAGTTCTTC; CDR3: CASSQTSGRIYNEQFF
length: 12; size: -; D: TRBD2; J: TRBJ2-1; V: TRBV29-1; DNA: TGCAGCGTAGCGGGAGGCTCGGAAGAGCAGTTCTTC; CDR3: CSVAGGSEEQFF
length: 14; size: few; D: TRBD1; J: TRBJ1-2; V: TRBV2; DNA: TGTGCCAGCACCCGGACAGGGGAAAGCTATGGCTACACCTTC; CDR3: CASTRTGESYGYTF
length: 15; size: -; D: TRBD2; J: TRBJ2-1; V: TRBV29-1; DNA: TGCAGCGTTGAGGCGGGACTAGGAGGTTACAATGAGCAGTTCTTC; CDR3: CSVEAGLGGYNEQFF
length: 23; size: -; D: TRBD2; J: TRBJ2-4; V: TRBV13; DNA: TGTGCCAGCAGCACTACCGGGACAGGGACATCGACTAGCGGGAGGGCACCCAAAAACATTCAGTACTTC; CDR3: CASSTTGTGTSTSGRAPKNIQYF